A selection of T cell receptor beta chains follows, all from one sample in a study of blood T cell repertoires in COVID-19. The assay was immunoSEQ multiplex PCR, and TCRdb's table has in-frame clones only and misses some. The table shows around 130,000 clones, with around 83% occurring only once. What was sequenced was peripheral blood. These TCRs come from a human donor in a cohort sampled during active COVID-19. CDR3s include the opening cysteine and the closing phenylalanine or tryptophan. Fields, in order: D gene, clone size, V gene, J gene, CDR3 DNA, CDR3 protein. A D gene is named only where the DNA matches it firmly. Some rows mark clone size as missing; the rest say once, few, many or name a class of expanded clone.

D: .
size: .
V: TRBV7-9
J: TRBJ1-5
DNA: TGTGCCAGCAGCTTAGACCGTCTCGGGCCCCAGCATTTT
CDR3: CASSLDRLGPQHF

D: TRBD1
size: .
V: TRBV7-2
J: TRBJ1-1
DNA: TGTGCCAGCACCCGACTCAGGGGGAATGCTGAAGCTTTCTTT
CDR3: CASTRLRGNAEAFF

D: .
size: once
V: TRBV6-2/TRBV6-3
J: TRBJ2-1
DNA: TGTGCCAGCAGTTACTCGATGGGGCCCTTTGAGCAGTTCTTC
CDR3: CASSYSMGPFEQFF

D: .
size: .
V: TRBV5-1
J: TRBJ1-6
DNA: TGCGCCAGCAGCTTGGATGGGGGGGCCTACTACGATTCACCCCTCCACTTT
CDR3: CASSLDGGAYYDSPLHF

D: .
size: .
V: TRBV19
J: TRBJ2-5
DNA: TGTGCCAGTAGTAGTGGCGGGGTTGGAGAGACCCAGTACTTC
CDR3: CASSSGGVGETQYF

D: .
size: .
V: TRBV10-3
J: TRBJ1-6
DNA: TGTGCCATCAGTAGCGCAGCGACCGATTCACCCCTCCACTTT
CDR3: CAISSAATDSPLHF

D: .
size: .
V: TRBV7-9
J: TRBJ2-1
DNA: TGTGCCAGCAGCCCAACGCAGGACTTACCTTCCTACAATGAGCAGTTCTTC
CDR3: CASSPTQDLPSYNEQFF

D: TRBD1
size: .
V: TRBV4-1
J: TRBJ1-4
DNA: TGCGCCAGCAGCGCCCGGGACAGGGGTGAAAAACTGTTTTTT
CDR3: CASSARDRGEKLFF

D: .
size: .
V: TRBV18
J: TRBJ1-1
DNA: TGTGCCAGCTCACCAGGCGCAGGCGCTAACACTGAAGCTTTCTTT
CDR3: CASSPGAGANTEAFF

D: .
size: .
V: TRBV5-1
J: TRBJ1-2
DNA: TGCGCCAGCAGCTTGGACGGGGGGATCATGGGCTACACCTTC
CDR3: CASSLDGGIMGYTF

D: .
size: many
V: TRBV5-1
J: TRBJ1-1
DNA: TGCGCCAGCAGCTTGGCGGGGTCCATGAACACTGAAGCTTTCTTT
CDR3: CASSLAGSMNTEAFF

D: .
size: few
V: TRBV3-1/TRBV3-2
J: TRBJ1-1
DNA: TGTGCCAGCAGCCAAGGACGGGAGGGGGGAGCTTTCTTT
CDR3: CASSQGREGGAFF

D: TRBD2
size: once
V: TRBV3-1/TRBV3-2
J: TRBJ2-3
DNA: TGTGCCAGCAGCCAAGAACGGCTAGCGGGAGTAGGAGATACGCAGTATTTT
CDR3: CASSQERLAGVGDTQYF

D: TRBD1
size: .
V: TRBV6-5
J: TRBJ1-2
DNA: TGTGCCAGCGCAAGGACAGGGATGAAAGACACCTTC
CDR3: CASARTGMKDTF

D: .
size: .
V: TRBV24-1
J: TRBJ1-4
DNA: TGTGCCACCAGTGATTCAGGTCGACAACTGTTTTTT
CDR3: CATSDSGRQLFF

D: .
size: .
V: TRBV7-8
J: TRBJ2-3
DNA: TGTGCCAGCAGCTCGGAACTAGCACATAGCACAGATACGCAGTATTTT
CDR3: CASSSELAHSTDTQYF

D: .
size: .
V: TRBV5-1
J: TRBJ2-5
DNA: TGCGCCAGCAGCTTGAGCTGGCAAGAGACCCAGTACTTC
CDR3: CASSLSWQETQYF

D: .
size: .
V: TRBV18
J: TRBJ2-5
DNA: TGTGCCAGCTCCCTCGACAGCTACCAAGAGACCCAGTACTTC
CDR3: CASSLDSYQETQYF

D: TRBD2
size: .
V: TRBV5-1
J: TRBJ2-2
DNA: TGCGCCAGCAGGGCTAGCGGGGTGTACACCGGGGAGCTGTTTTTT
CDR3: CASRASGVYTGELFF

D: TRBD1
size: .
V: TRBV3-1/TRBV3-2
J: TRBJ1-2
DNA: TGTGCCAGCAGCCCCGGCAGGGGGGATCGAGGCTACACCTTC
CDR3: CASSPGRGDRGYTF

D: .
size: .
V: TRBV27
J: TRBJ1-1
DNA: TGTGCCAGCGGCCCACCGTTGAGGAGGGGCACTGAAGCTTTCTTT
CDR3: CASGPPLRRGTEAFF

D: .
size: .
V: TRBV5-3
J: TRBJ1-1
DNA: TGTGCCAGAAAAGCGGGGCCGGAGAGTAGGATCACTGAAGCTTTCTTT
CDR3: CARKAGPESRITEAFF

D: .
size: .
V: TRBV9
J: TRBJ2-3
DNA: TGTGCCAGCAGCGTAGGATCACCGGGAGGCACAGATACGCAGTATTTT
CDR3: CASSVGSPGGTDTQYF

D: TRBD2
size: .
V: TRBV7-8
J: TRBJ2-3
DNA: TGTGCCAGCAGACCTGGACGGGACCGGGGGGGGCAGTATTTT
CDR3: CASRPGRDRGGQYF

D: .
size: .
V: TRBV7-3
J: TRBJ2-7
DNA: TGTGCCAGCAGCTTAGGCCTGTCCTACGAGCAGTACTTC
CDR3: CASSLGLSYEQYF

D: TRBD1
size: .
V: TRBV6-5
J: TRBJ1-1
DNA: TGTGCCAGCAGGCTGGACAGGGTAGACACTGAAGCTTTCTTT
CDR3: CASRLDRVDTEAFF

D: TRBD2
size: .
V: TRBV4-3
J: TRBJ2-5
DNA: TGCGCCAGCAGCCAAGACCCCAGGACGGGAGGGATAACCAAGGAGACCCAGTACTTC
CDR3: CASSQDPRTGGITKETQYF

D: TRBD1
size: .
V: TRBV5-1
J: TRBJ1-1
DNA: TGCGCCAGCAGCTTGGAGACGGGTAGGACAGGCTCTGCCACTGAAGCTTTCTTT
CDR3: CASSLETGRTGSATEAFF

D: TRBD2
size: .
V: TRBV3-1/TRBV3-2
J: TRBJ2-2
DNA: TGTGCCAGCAGCCAACCACCACCGGAACTAGCGGGGGGGTGGTATAACACCGGGGAGCTGTTTTTT
CDR3: CASSQPPPELAGGWYNTGELFF

D: TRBD2
size: .
V: TRBV18
J: TRBJ2-3
DNA: TGTGCCAGCTCATCGCCATCGACTAGCGGGAGATTCGCAGATACGCAGTATTTT
CDR3: CASSSPSTSGRFADTQYF

D: TRBD2
size: .
V: TRBV5-1
J: TRBJ2-1
DNA: TGCGCCAGCAGCAGAACCGGGACTAGCGGGGGGCCCGGTGAGCAGTTCTTC
CDR3: CASSRTGTSGGPGEQFF

D: .
size: many
V: TRBV27
J: TRBJ1-1
DNA: TGTGCCAGCAGTTACAGGGCTCAGGGCACTGAAGCTTTCTTT
CDR3: CASSYRAQGTEAFF

D: .
size: few
V: TRBV10-1
J: TRBJ2-2
DNA: TGCGCCAGCAGTGAAGGGGCACGGACCGGGGAGCTGTTTTTT
CDR3: CASSEGARTGELFF

D: .
size: .
V: TRBV7-2
J: TRBJ2-1
DNA: TGTGCCAGCAGCTTAGTCCCCCGGGGTAGCGGCACCTACAATGAGCAGTTCTTC
CDR3: CASSLVPRGSGTYNEQFF

D: TRBD2
size: .
V: TRBV7-2
J: TRBJ2-3
DNA: TGTGCCAGCAGCTTGGAACTAGCGGGAGGACCCACAGATACGCAGTATTTT
CDR3: CASSLELAGGPTDTQYF

D: .
size: .
V: TRBV6-5
J: TRBJ1-1
DNA: TGTGCCGGCGGGAGGGGGGCTGAAGCTTTCTTT
CDR3: CAGGRGAEAFF

D: .
size: .
V: TRBV5-4
J: TRBJ1-3
DNA: TGTGCCAGCAGCTTGGCGACGGGGGGTGGAAACACCATATATTTT
CDR3: CASSLATGGGNTIYF

D: .
size: .
V: TRBV10-1
J: TRBJ2-5
DNA: TGCGCCAGCAGTGAGGGCGGGCCCCAAGAGACCCAGTACTTC
CDR3: CASSEGGPQETQYF

D: .
size: .
V: TRBV18
J: TRBJ1-2
DNA: TGTGCCAGCTCATCTTCTCCAGGGGATTCCTATGGCTACACCTTC
CDR3: CASSSSPGDSYGYTF

D: .
size: .
V: TRBV10-2
J: TRBJ1-1
DNA: TGCGCCAGCAGTGAGTCTATTTTGGCGGGACTGAACACTGAAGCTTTCTTT
CDR3: CASSESILAGLNTEAFF

D: .
size: few
V: TRBV10-3
J: TRBJ1-4
DNA: TGTGCCATCAGTGAGTCAGGAGGGCCGAATGAAAAACTGTTTTTT
CDR3: CAISESGGPNEKLFF

D: .
size: .
V: TRBV27
J: TRBJ2-1
DNA: TGTGCCAGCAGTTTACGGGCCTACAATGAGCAGTTCTTC
CDR3: CASSLRAYNEQFF

D: .
size: .
V: TRBV2
J: TRBJ2-2
DNA: TGTGCCAGCAGTGAAGCGTGGGCAGCTGCCGGGGAGCTGTTTTTT
CDR3: CASSEAWAAAGELFF

D: .
size: .
V: TRBV11-2
J: TRBJ1-2
DNA: TGTGCCAGCAGCTCAGGCCGGGGTTGGGAAGGCTACACCTTC
CDR3: CASSSGRGWEGYTF

D: TRBD1
size: .
V: TRBV5-1
J: TRBJ1-1
DNA: TGCGCCAGCAGCCAACAGGGGCTCACTGAAGCTTTCTTT
CDR3: CASSQQGLTEAFF

D: .
size: .
V: TRBV2
J: TRBJ1-1
DNA: TGTGCCAGCAGTCCCCACAAGGAAGCTTTCTTT
CDR3: CASSPHKEAFF

D: .
size: .
V: TRBV3-1/TRBV3-2
J: TRBJ1-2
DNA: TGTGCCAGCAGCCTACGAGGAGACGCCTCTGGCTACACCTTC
CDR3: CASSLRGDASGYTF

D: .
size: .
V: TRBV27
J: TRBJ1-2
DNA: TGTGCCAGCAGTTTAACGTCAGGGCACTATGGCTACACCTTC
CDR3: CASSLTSGHYGYTF

D: .
size: .
V: TRBV11-2
J: TRBJ1-2
DNA: TGTGCCAGCAGCTTACGCTGGGACACCTATGGCTACACCTTC
CDR3: CASSLRWDTYGYTF

D: TRBD2
size: few
V: TRBV11-2
J: TRBJ2-3
DNA: TGTGCCAGCAGCTTAGGCGAGGCTAGCGGGAGCACAGATACGCAGTATTTT
CDR3: CASSLGEASGSTDTQYF

D: .
size: .
V: TRBV5-4
J: TRBJ1-1
DNA: TGTGCCAGCAGCTTGGCTAGGGGTTCGAACACTGAAGCTTTCTTT
CDR3: CASSLARGSNTEAFF

D: TRBD1
size: .
V: TRBV4-3
J: TRBJ2-5
DNA: TGCGCCAGCAGCGCTGGGGACAGCGATCAAGAGACCCAGTACTTC
CDR3: CASSAGDSDQETQYF

D: .
size: once
V: TRBV6-5
J: TRBJ1-6
DNA: TGTGCCAGCGCCACAGGGACTTCACCCCTCCACTTT
CDR3: CASATGTSPLHF

D: .
size: .
V: TRBV19
J: TRBJ2-2
DNA: TGTGCCAGTAGTATACAGGCGAACACCGGGGAGCTGTTTTTT
CDR3: CASSIQANTGELFF

D: .
size: .
V: TRBV7-9
J: TRBJ2-3
DNA: TGTGCCAGCAGCTTCACATTTGGGAGTAGCACAGATACGCAGTATTTT
CDR3: CASSFTFGSSTDTQYF

D: TRBD1
size: .
V: TRBV5-1
J: TRBJ1-5
DNA: TGCGCCAGCAGCTTGGCCCGAACAGGGGTTAGAGGCAATCAGCCCCAGCATTTT
CDR3: CASSLARTGVRGNQPQHF